This T cell receptor (beta chain) appears in the sequencing data of a study of a mutant IDH1 vaccine in newly diagnosed glioma. About the study: Treated patients, approximately 62% male and about 38% female, averaged approximately 40 years of age. Overall study results and limits: Top-clonotype changes in peripheral T cells seemed unrelated to pseudoprogression.

The trim removed 4 bases at V and 4 bases at J, leaving 6 bases unmatched. CDR3 length: 14 amino acids. Germline assignment: CDR1 SGHNT and CDR2 YYREEE (reference sequence). This clone was detected once. Its antigen is currently unknown. The method was immunoSEQ multiplex PCR; TCRdb's version includes in-frame clones alone and lacks a portion of them. The data contain around 40,000 clones, more than 80% of them singletons. This sample's time point: week 5, during vaccination. Every single dose of the vaccine, 300 ug of mutant IDH1 20-mer peptide, came with topical imiquimod. The chain is built from TRBV5-4 and TRBJ1-2; 8 bases align to TRBD1. The receptor was isolated from a man aged 45-65 years with glioma. Sequenced material: PBMCs, taken from a glioma patient whose treatment included an IDH1 peptide vaccine. The CDR3: CASSLTGGSYGYTF. The CDR3 DNA follows: TGTGCCAGCAGCCTTACAGGGGGAAGCTATGGCTACACCTTC.